This is a list of T cell receptor beta chains from one sample in a study of chemoradiotherapy in HPV16-positive cancers. Sequencing used immunoSEQ multiplex PCR; TCRdb keeps in-frame clones, though not all of them. The profile shows 2,500 to 3,500 clones, about 85% of them singletons. Source: tumor tissue, taken from a patient who underwent chemoradiotherapy. These TCRs come from a human donor with HPV-associated anogenital cancer. Both conserved end residues are part of each CDR3. The D gene is left open where the match is weak. Size tells how often a clone was seen (once, few, many) or the class of an expanded clone, and some rows leave it out.

V,J,size,D,CDR3,DNA
TRBV4-1,TRBJ2-5,-,-,CASSQDLGRPQETQYF,TGCGCCAGCAGCCAAGATCTGGGCAGGCCCCAAGAGACCCAGTACTTC
TRBV2,TRBJ1-2,-,-,CASISIHGQGGYTF,TGTGCCAGCATTTCCATACATGGCCAAGGGGGCTACACCTTC
TRBV14,TRBJ1-2,few,-,CASSQGLIYTF,TGTGCCAGCAGCCAAGGTCTTATCTACACCTTC
TRBV19,TRBJ1-1,-,-,CASSIGGLTRGGTEAFF,TGTGCCAGTAGTATAGGGGGGCTTACCCGTGGGGGGACTGAAGCTTTCTTT
TRBV7-8,TRBJ2-5,-,-,CASSSHRDNQETQYF,TGTGCCAGCAGCTCACACCGGGACAACCAAGAGACCCAGTACTTC
TRBV6-1,TRBJ2-2,-,TRBD2,CASSDPGGTGELFF,TGTGCCAGCAGTGACCCGGGGGGCACCGGGGAGCTGTTTTTT
TRBV11-2,TRBJ1-2,-,-,CASSSGPDGNYGYTF,TGTGCCAGCAGCTCGGGGCCGGACGGAAACTATGGCTACACCTTC
TRBV28,TRBJ2-3,-,TRBD1,CASSRRDRGLTDTQYF,TGTGCCAGCAGTCGCCGGGACAGGGGGCTCACAGATACGCAGTATTTT
TRBV9,TRBJ2-1,-,TRBD1,CASSVGDRYNEQFF,TGTGCCAGCAGCGTAGGGGACAGATACAATGAGCAGTTCTTC
TRBV30,TRBJ1-6,-,-,CAWSSLGALTPLHF,TGTGCCTGGAGTTCCCTTGGGGCCCTGACACCCCTCCACTTT
TRBV7-8,TRBJ2-1,-,TRBD1,CASSLRDRVYNEQFF,TGTGCCAGCAGCCTCCGGGACAGGGTTTACAATGAGCAGTTCTTC
TRBV11-2,TRBJ2-3,-,-,CASSLGGREFSTDTQYF,TGTGCCAGCAGCTTAGGGGGACGGGAGTTTAGCACAGATACGCAGTATTTT
TRBV19,TRBJ1-5,-,TRBD1,CASSVGGGYQPQHF,TGTGCCAGTAGTGTCGGAGGGGGCTATCAGCCCCAGCATTTT
TRBV7-8,TRBJ2-3,-,TRBD1,CASSLRDRGTDTQYF,TGTGCCAGCAGCCTCCGGGACAGGGGGACAGATACGCAGTATTTT
TRBV4-2,TRBJ2-7,-,TRBD1,CASSQERDSSYEQYF,TGTGCCAGCAGCCAAGAAAGGGACAGCTCCTACGAGCAGTACTTC
TRBV6-6,TRBJ2-1,once,-,CASSSRRAWDEQFF,TGTGCCAGCAGTTCCCGCCGGGCTTGGGATGAGCAGTTCTTC
TRBV10-2,TRBJ1-2,-,-,CASRGPSVGGYTF,TGCGCCAGCAGGGGACCTTCGGTGGGGGGCTACACCTTC
TRBV11-2,TRBJ1-3,-,-,CASSFGGAGNTIYF,TGTGCCAGCAGCTTCGGGGGGGCTGGAAACACCATATATTTT
TRBV7-9,TRBJ2-1,-,TRBD2,CASRGTLAGSYNEQFF,TGTGCCAGCAGGGGCACGTTAGCGGGCTCCTACAATGAGCAGTTCTTC
TRBV27,TRBJ1-2,-,-,CASSLGNGYGYTF,TGTGCCAGCAGTTTAGGGAACGGCTATGGCTACACCTTC
TRBV28,TRBJ2-7,-,-,CASSLLRYEQYF,TGTGCCAGCAGTCTCCTTAGATACGAGCAGTACTTC
TRBV5-1,TRBJ2-5,-,-,CASSLDLKSETQYF,TGCGCCAGCAGCTTGGACCTTAAGAGTGAGACCCAGTACTTC
TRBV10-3,TRBJ2-3,-,TRBD1,CAISGSGQGTDHLVVDTQYF,TGTGCCATCAGTGGGAGTGGACAGGGGACCGACCACCTAGTTGTCGATACGCAGTATTTT
TRBV14,TRBJ2-3,once,-,CASSHHLFGTHSYADTQYF,TGTGCCAGCAGCCACCATCTTTTTGGGACCCACTCTTACGCAGATACGCAGTATTTT
TRBV5-4,TRBJ2-5,-,-,CASSLFRQGGETQYF,TGTGCCAGCAGCTTGTTTCGGCAGGGCGGAGAGACCCAGTACTTC
TRBV7-3,TRBJ2-1,-,-,CASSLTSGGTGYNEQFF,TGTGCCAGCAGCTTGACCTCCGGGGGAACGGGATACAATGAGCAGTTCTTC
TRBV15,TRBJ2-3,-,TRBD1,CATSRAKTEFGTGGSSQYF,TGTGCCACCAGCAGAGCGAAAACTGAATTCGGGACAGGGGGCTCTTCGCAGTATTTT